Each of the 29 T cell receptor beta chains below was sequenced from the same sample in a study of vaccination effects on CD4 cells after COVID-19. Under the ViraFEST assay, PBMC were stimulated with viral peptide pools so that antigen-specific CD4+ T cells expanded. Sequencing was performed afterwards. Following culture for more than 9 days, CD4+ T cells were isolated. None of these healthy vaccinees had been infected with SARS-CoV-2 before vaccination. Antigens for these TCRs are unknown. Here immunoSEQ multiplex PCR was the method, and the copy in TCRdb shows in-frame clones only, minus some. The sample shows about 73,000 clones, 65% to 80% of them seen only once. This sample comprised CD4+ T cells from PBMCs cultured with HCoV-NL63 spike peptides, obtained before COVID-19 vaccination. The source of these receptors is a human donor who received a COVID-19 vaccine.

The chain combines TRBV19 with TRBJ1-1; 7 bases agree with TRBD1. V lost 8 bases and J lost 6; bases outside the gene matches: 9. This CDR3 comprises 13 residues. The germline V gene encodes CDR1 LNHDA and CDR2 SQIVND (reference sequence). The CDR3 DNA follows: TGTGCCAGTTCGGGACAGTTAATCGCTGAAGCTTTCTTT. It codes for CASSGQLIAEAFF.

This chain links TRBV6-5 with TRBJ1-2; TRBD1 is a possible D gene (6 bases). Germline CDR1 reads MNHEY; CDR2 reads SVGAGI. Trimming shortened V by 6 bases and J by 4 bases, and 18 bases separated the two germline ends. The CDR3 totals 15 residues. CDR3 amino acids: CASSLTGPVSYGYTF. The CDR3 DNA reads TGTGCCAGCAGCCTAACAGGGCCCGTGTCCTATGGCTACACCTTC.

This rearrangement joins TRBV19 to TRBJ1-1; D gene unclear. The CDR3 spans 16 residues. V was pared by 6 bases and J by 0 bases, with 17 bases between. Germline V lookup: CDR1 LNHDA, CDR2 SQIVND (reference sequence). The CDR3 region has the DNA TGTGCCAGTAGCCTCATGACGGGATCCATGAACACTGAAGCTTTCTTT. It is translated as CASSLMTGSMNTEAFF.

The chain is built from TRBV5-1 and TRBJ2-2; 8 bases map to TRBD1. The CDR3 length is 15 residues. Trimming took 1 base from V and 4 from J; bases not matched to a gene: 3. Germline V gene lookup returns CDR1 SGHRS and CDR2 YFSETQ. The CDR3 protein is CASSLLGQGTGELFF. DNA of the CDR3: TGCGCCAGCAGCTTGCTTGGACAGGGCACCGGGGAGCTGTTTTTT.

With regard to this clone: Its ends do not fully match the called genes, so a read error is possible. This rearrangement joins TRBV18 to TRBJ1-1; the D gene is possibly TRBD1 (5 bases). Per germline, CDR1 KGHSH and CDR2 LQKENI. This CDR3 comprises 15 residues. The CDR3 sequence: CASSPRGGWNTEAFF. The CDR3 region has the DNA TGTGCCAGCTCTCCACGGGGGGGTTGGAACACTGAAGCTTTCTTT.

Only a few counts were recorded for this clone. This chain joins TRBV7-2 and TRBJ2-3, with TRBD1 identical over 8 bases. Germline-derived CDR1 and CDR2 are SGHTA and FQGNSA. The CDR3 is 15 amino acids. The V segment lost 5 bases and the J segment 0 bases; nucleotides outside the gene matches: 4. CDR3 sequence: CASSQDRDSTDTQYF. Here the CDR3 DNA reads TGTGCCAGCAGCCAGGACAGGGATAGCACAGATACGCAGTATTTT.

The chain combines TRBV15 with TRBJ2-5, with TRBD1 matching 9 bases. V lost 4 bases and J lost 3; bases outside the gene matches: 6. The CDR3 length is 15 residues. CDR1 LNHNV and CDR2 YYDKDF come from the germline V gene (reference sequence). The DNA for the CDR3 is TGTGCCACCAGCATGGGACAGGGCTCGAAAGAGACCCAGTACTTC. It yields the protein CATSMGQGSKETQYF.

The chain employs TRBV24-1 and TRBJ2-5; the match to TRBD2 covers 10 bases. V was pared by 7 bases and J by 4 bases, with 8 bases of the junction left unmatched. This CDR3 region has 15 residues. From germline, CDR1 is KGHDR and CDR2 SFDVKD. DNA for the CDR3: TGTGCCACCAGCCTGACTAGCGGGCCTAGAGAGACCCAGTACTTC. It encodes CATSLTSGPRETQYF.

This chain uses TRBV5-8 with TRBJ1-1; D may be TRBD1 (6 bases). V dropped 7 bases and J dropped 1 base, with 20 bases sitting between them. Per the germline V gene, CDR1 is SGHTS and CDR2 is YDEGEE. CDR3 length: 16 residues. This CDR3 reads CASPSLGGQGNTEAFF. CDR3 DNA: TGTGCCAGCCCATCCCTCGGGGGGCAAGGGAACACTGAAGCTTTCTTT. The full variable domain, its missing parts supplied by reference TRBV5-8 and TRBJ1-1, is EAGVTQSPTHLIKTRGQQATLRCSPISGHTSVYWYQQALGLGLQFLLWYDEGEERNRGNFPPRFSGRQFPNYSSELNVNALELEDSALYLCASPSLGGQGNTEAFFGQGTRLTVV.

The CDR3 region is CASSSSGTGLYEQYV. CDR3 sequence (DNA): TGTGCCAGCAGTTCTTCCGGGACAGGGCTCTACGAGCAGTACGTC. This rearrangement joins TRBV28 to TRBJ2-7, with 9 bases matching TRBD1. CDR1 MDHEN and CDR2 SYDVKM come from the germline V gene. The CDR3 runs to 15 residues. Trimming took 4 bases from V and 3 from J; bases not matched to a gene: 7.

The V call is TRBV12-5, the J call TRBJ1-4; 7 bases are shared with TRBD1. The CDR3 contains 16 residues. The V gene end was trimmed by 1 base and the J gene end by 5 bases; junction bases not matched to a gene: 7. Germline values: CDR1 LGHNT, CDR2 FRNRAP. In DNA, the CDR3 is TGTGCTAGTGGTTTGGCCAGGACAGGCACCAATGAAAAACTGTTTTTT. It codes for CASGLARTGTNEKLFF.

The CDR3 spells CASSPRRDTQYF. The CDR3, as DNA: TGTGCCAGCTCACCGCGGCGAGATACGCAGTATTTT. The chain employs TRBV18 and TRBJ2-3; no definite D call. V shed 3 bases and J shed 5 bases, with 6 bases lying between them. CDR3 size: 12 residues. Germline V gives CDR1 KGHSH, CDR2 LQKENI.

This clone occurred once. The chain recombines TRBV7-9 with TRBJ1-4; maybe TRBD1 (6 bases). The V and J ends lost 7 bases and 8 bases respectively, with 23 bases between them. This CDR3 comprises 16 residues. Per germline, CDR1 SEHNR and CDR2 FQNEAQ (reference sequence). CDR3 in amino acids: CASTSRAGGAGEKLFF. The CDR3 nucleotides read TGTGCCAGCACCTCACGGGCTGGGGGCGCTGGGGAAAAACTGTTTTTT.

The chain has TRBV19 and TRBJ2-3; 10 bases map to TRBD2. With V trimmed by 9 bases and J by 0 bases, 9 bases remained unmatched. The CDR3 has 16 residues. CDR1 and CDR2 from the germline V gene are LNHDA and SQIVND (reference sequence). DNA of the CDR3: TGTGCCAGCTCGAGGACTAGCGGAGTTAGCACAGATACGCAGTATTTT. Its translation: CASSRTSGVSTDTQYF.

The chain is built from TRBV5-1 and TRBJ1-4; tentatively, D is TRBD1 (5 bases). V shed 4 bases and J shed 4 bases, with 11 bases lying between them. This CDR3 comprises 14 residues. In germline, CDR1 is SGHRS, CDR2 YFSETQ. CDR3 sequence: CASSLQGVNEKLFF. The CDR3 DNA follows: TGCGCCAGCAGCCTGCAGGGCGTTAATGAAAAACTGTTTTTT.

The chain joins TRBV21-1 to TRBJ2-7. TRBV21-1 is tagged as a pseudogene. This CDR3 is built from 15 residues. This chain's CDR3 is CASTVPGRQNYEQYV. CDR3 nucleotide sequence: TGTGCCAGCACCGTGCCGGGACGGCAAAACTACGAGCAGTACGTC.

This clone turned up a few times. The chain recombines TRBV5-1 with TRBJ1-2; 7 nucleotides line up with TRBD1. The CDR3 is 13 amino acids. V lost 4 bases, J lost 10 bases, and 10 bases stayed unmatched. The germline CDR1 and CDR2 sequences are SGHRS and YFSETQ. CDR3 region: CASSRGQLFDYTF. CDR3 bases: TGCGCCAGCAGCAGGGGACAGCTCTTTGACTACACCTTC.

This clone was seen just once. The genes are TRBV4-3 and TRBJ1-5; a weak D match, TRBD1 (6 bases). The CDR3 length is 16 residues. V was cut by 0 bases and J by 3 bases, with 12 bases left in between. Germline loops: CDR1 LGHNA, CDR2 YSLEER. In DNA, the CDR3 is TGCGCCAGCAGCCAAGATCTACAGGGCCCCAATCAGCCCCAGCATTTT. Translating it yields CASSQDLQGPNQPQHF.

The CDR3 region has the DNA TGCGCCAGCAGTGAGTCCAAATTTTGGGGAGATGAAGCTTTCTTT. It translates to CASSESKFWGDEAFF. V gene TRBV10-1 combines with J gene TRBJ1-1, with no clear D. Germline V gives CDR1 WNHNN, CDR2 SYGVQD (reference sequence). This CDR3 contains 15 residues. Trimming took off 0 bases at V and 7 bases at J, with 15 bases between the two ends.

The chain is built from TRBV6-6 and TRBJ2-2; D may be TRBD1 (6 bases). The V gene's germline CDR1 is MNHNY and CDR2 SVGAGI (reference sequence). The germline V and J ends were trimmed by 7 bases and 5 bases, with 20 bases remaining between them. The CDR3 has 16 amino acids. In nucleotides, the CDR3 is TGTGCCAGCACTACCTCGGGCAGGGGCGGGACCGGGGAGCTGTTTTTT. It specifies CASTTSGRGGTGELFF.

This chain connects TRBV7-2 to TRBJ1-2; D not resolved. The CDR3 loop spans 14 amino acids. The V end lost 2 bases, the J end lost 4 bases, and 11 bases lay between the germline ends. CDR1 is SGHTA, CDR2 FQGNSA, per germline. CDR3: CASSLYTETYGYTF. The CDR3 DNA sequence: TGTGCCAGCAGCTTATACACGGAAACCTATGGCTACACCTTC.

This clone appeared once. The chain links TRBV3-1 (or the pseudogene TRBV3-2) to TRBJ1-2; 8 bases agree with TRBD1. CDR3 length: 16 amino acids. The germline CDR1 and CDR2 sequences are LGHDT and YNNKEL (reference sequence). J gave up 4 bases and V 0 bases, and 7 bases lay outside the gene matches. The CDR3 bases are TGTGCCAGCAGCCAAGATTTTGGGACAGGATTCTATGGCTACACCTTC. This encodes CASSQDFGTGFYGYTF.

This sequence joins TRBV7-3 and TRBJ2-3; tentatively, D is TRBD2 (6 bases). The V gene's germline CDR1 is SGHTA and CDR2 FQGTGA. The CDR3 contains 16 residues. The ends were cut back, 5 bases at V and 3 bases at J, with 18 bases in the middle. CDR3 DNA sequence: TGTGCCAGCAGCATGCACAGGCGAGGAGGGACAGATACGCAGTATTTT. The encoded protein is CASSMHRRGGTDTQYF.

This rearrangement joins TRBV7-2 to TRBJ1-2; D may be TRBD1 (5 bases). Germline values: CDR1 SGHTA, CDR2 FQGNSA. This CDR3 has 15 amino acids. V lost 0 bases, J lost 6 bases, and 14 bases lay in between. This CDR3 is CASSLAGVQGHGYTF. The CDR3 coding sequence is TGTGCCAGCAGCTTAGCAGGGGTGCAGGGACATGGCTACACCTTC.

The chain employs TRBV28 and TRBJ1-2; perhaps TRBD1 as D (6 bases). This CDR3 is built from 14 residues. From germline, CDR1 is MDHEN and CDR2 SYDVKM. The V gene lost 6 bases and the J gene lost 5 bases, with 16 bases spanning the gap. The CDR3: CASRGAMGAYGYTF. CDR3 DNA: TGTGCCAGCAGGGGGGCCATGGGGGCTTATGGCTACACCTTC.

This clone was found a few times. The chain recombines TRBV6-2 or TRBV6-3 with TRBJ1-2; the match to TRBD1 covers 11 bases. Germline CDR1 is MNHEY and CDR2 is SVGEGT. V shed 0 bases and J 0 bases; nucleotides not matched to a gene: 6. This CDR3 spans 18 amino acids. The CDR3 loop is CASSYSGTGGISNYGYTF. The CDR3, as DNA: TGTGCCAGCAGTTACTCGGGGACAGGGGGAATATCTAACTATGGCTACACCTTC.

This clone has just a few counts. The CDR3, as DNA: TGCGCCAGCAGCCTCGTCTTCGGGAATCAGCCCCAGCATTTT. Translating gives CASSLVFGNQPQHF. V and J are TRBV4-1 and TRBJ1-5; D gene uncertain. Germline CDR1 and CDR2: MGHRA and YSYEKL. The CDR3 loop spans 14 amino acids. The V end lost 4 bases, the J end lost 4 bases, and 11 bases lay between the germline ends.

The V call is TRBV15, the J call TRBJ1-1, with D tentatively TRBD1 (5 bases). The germline V gene has CDR1 LNHNV and CDR2 YYDKDF (reference sequence). Trimming left V 4 bases short and J 1 base short, with 13 bases between. The CDR3 is 15 residues long. The CDR3 here is CATSTRKTGNTEAFF. CDR3 nucleotide sequence: TGTGCCACCAGCACACGAAAAACAGGGAACACTGAAGCTTTCTTT.

This clone has more than one count but fewer than ten. V and J are TRBV5-1 and TRBJ2-2; tentative D call: TRBD2 (7 bases). The CDR3 runs 14 residues. Trimming pared 4 bases from V and 5 bases from J, leaving 12 bases between. From germline, CDR1 is SGHRS and CDR2 YFSETQ. Written as DNA, the CDR3 is TGCGCCAGCAGCAAGGGGGAGGGGACCGGGGAGCTGTTTTTT. Translating gives CASSKGEGTGELFF.